The rows below give T cell receptor beta chains drawn from one sample of a study of response to subunit inactivated influenza vaccine. TCRdb redid the calling of the RT-PCR reads with MiXCR, one entry per CDR3 protein. Of roughly 160,000 distinct CDR3 sequences in the sample, around a tenth were seen once. Sequenced material: CD8+ T cells sorted from PBMCs, taken around 25 months after vaccination. These receptors originate from a man between 50 and 75 years old who received an inactivated influenza vaccine. Both conserved end residues are part of each CDR3. The order of the fields is V gene, J gene, clone size, D gene, CDR3 DNA, CDR3 protein. The D gene is left open where the match is weak. The size field is filled for only some rows; it gives once, few, many or a size class.

TRBV6-2/TRBV6-3	TRBJ2-4	few	TRBD1	TGTGCCAGCAGTTACTCGAAGGAACAGGGGTTGGTGTCGTGGGCCAAAAACATTCAGTACTTC	CASSYSKEQGLVSWAKNIQYF
TRBV7-2	TRBJ2-3	-	TRBD1	TGTGCCAGCAGCATGACAGGGGGCGGCACAGATACGCAGTATTTT	CASSMTGGGTDTQYF
TRBV4-3	TRBJ1-1	few	-	TGCGCCAGCAGCCAAGAGGAGTTGAACACTGAAGCTTTCTTT	CASSQEELNTEAFF
TRBV12-3/TRBV12-4	TRBJ1-2	few	TRBD1	TGTGCCAGCAGCTCCAAGGGGGCGGGCGATGGCTACACCTTC	CASSSKGAGDGYTF
TRBV5-1	TRBJ2-5	-	TRBD1	TGCGCCAGCAGCCTGTGGACAGGGGGCGGACAAGAGACCCAGTACTTC	CASSLWTGGGQETQYF
TRBV12-3/TRBV12-4	TRBJ2-3	few	-	TGTGCCAGCAGTCCAACTAGGGTGGCAGATACGCAGTATTTT	CASSPTRVADTQYF
TRBV6-5	TRBJ2-3	many	TRBD2	TGTGCCAGCAGTTACTCGACTAGCGGGAGTCGGACAGATACGCAGTATTTT	CASSYSTSGSRTDTQYF
TRBV2	TRBJ1-2	few	-	TGTGCCAGCATGGAGGTACCTAACTATGGCTACACCTTC	CASMEVPNYGYTF
TRBV6-5	TRBJ1-3	few	-	TGTGCCAGCAGTACTTACCTAAGCTCTGGAAACACCATATATTTT	CASSTYLSSGNTIYF
TRBV28	TRBJ1-2	-	-	TGTGCCAGCAGTTTAGTGTACGGGGAAGAGCGGGATGGCTACACCTTC	CASSLVYGEERDGYTF
TRBV20-1	TRBJ1-1	-	-	TGCAGTGCTGACAGACAGGAGATGAACACTGAAGCTTTCTTT	CSADRQEMNTEAFF
TRBV24-1	TRBJ2-2	-	-	TGTGCCACCAGTGACCTCAGGGCCCCCACCGGGGAGCTGTTTTTT	CATSDLRAPTGELFF
TRBV24-1	TRBJ1-1	few	-	TGTGCCACCAGTGATTTGGATCTAAAAAAAGACAGGGAAGCTTTCTTT	CATSDLDLKKDREAFF
TRBV7-9	TRBJ2-2	-	-	TGTGCCAGCAGCGCGCCGGGACTCTACACCGGGGAGCTGTTTTTT	CASSAPGLYTGELFF
TRBV7-8	TRBJ2-2	-	-	TGTGCCAGCAGTTTAGTAGGAGGCGTTGGTCAATACACCGGGGAGCTGTTTTTT	CASSLVGGVGQYTGELFF
TRBV19	TRBJ2-7	few	-	TGTGCCAGTAGCATCTCCCAGGGGAGAGGCAACGAGCAGTACTTC	CASSISQGRGNEQYF
TRBV6-2/TRBV6-3	TRBJ2-7	few	TRBD1	TGTGCCAGCAGTTACGACAGGGCAGCCTACGAGCAGTACTTC	CASSYDRAAYEQYF
TRBV7-2	TRBJ1-5	few	-	TGTGCCAGCAGCTTGTCCCGGGACTGGTATAGCAATCAGCCCCAGCATTTT	CASSLSRDWYSNQPQHF
TRBV4-3	TRBJ1-1	-	-	TGCGCCAGCAGCCAAGAGTTACGGAACACTGAAGCTTTCTTT	CASSQELRNTEAFF
TRBV7-9	TRBJ2-1	-	-	TGTGCCAGCAGCACACCGGGGGCTTACAATGAGCAGTTCTTC	CASSTPGAYNEQFF
TRBV28	TRBJ2-7	-	-	TGTGCCAGCAGTTTATTAACCCGGGGGCTAATCTACGAGCAGTACTTC	CASSLLTRGLIYEQYF
TRBV7-9	TRBJ1-1	many	-	TGTGCCAGCATGGGGGGTTACACTGAAGCTTTCTTT	CASMGGYTEAFF
TRBV11-2	TRBJ2-1	few	TRBD2	TGTGCCAGCAGCTTACCCGGGACTAGCGGGGGGGCCGAAGAGCAGTTCTTC	CASSLPGTSGGAEEQFF
TRBV29-1	TRBJ2-2	-	TRBD1	TGCAGCGCAGGGACAGGGGGAAACACCGGGGAGCTGTTTTTT	CSAGTGGNTGELFF
TRBV9	TRBJ2-7	-	TRBD1	TGTGCCAGCAGCGGCCGGGACAGGGTCGACGAGCAGTACTTC	CASSGRDRVDEQYF
TRBV29-1	TRBJ2-7	few	TRBD2	TGCAGCGTTGAAGTCGGACTAGCGGGAGGGCCTTACGAGCAGTACTTC	CSVEVGLAGGPYEQYF
TRBV28	TRBJ2-3	few	TRBD2	TGTGCCAGCAGTGTAGCGGGAAGGGGCGATACGCAGTATTTT	CASSVAGRGDTQYF
TRBV6-5	TRBJ2-3	-	-	TGTGCCAGCAGTTACCTCGGGGCAGATACGCAGTATTTT	CASSYLGADTQYF
TRBV20-1	TRBJ2-2	-	-	TGCAGTGCTAGAGATCATTCCGGACCCGGGGAGCTGTTTTTT	CSARDHSGPGELFF
TRBV11-2	TRBJ1-2	-	-	TGTGCCAGCAGCTTAGTTTCTGGAGGGGGCTATGGCTACACCTTC	CASSLVSGGGYGYTF
TRBV29-1	TRBJ1-2	-	-	TGCAGCGCCAAGGTCGGACAGCATGGGGACTATGGCTACACCTTC	CSAKVGQHGDYGYTF
TRBV5-1	TRBJ1-3	few	-	TGCGCCAGCAGCTTGGCCCCGGATGCCGCTGGAAACACCATATATTTT	CASSLAPDAAGNTIYF
TRBV28	TRBJ2-3	few	-	TGTGCCAGCAGTTTGACGCAGACGTCTAGCACAGATACGCAGTATTTT	CASSLTQTSSTDTQYF
TRBV20-1	TRBJ1-2	-	-	TGCAGTGCTAGAGACCTACAAGGGTTGGATGGCTACACCTTC	CSARDLQGLDGYTF
TRBV5-8	TRBJ2-3	many	-	TGTGCCAGCAGTTTACGGACGAGCACAGATACGCAGTATTTT	CASSLRTSTDTQYF
TRBV29-1	TRBJ2-2	many	-	TGCAGCGTTGGGTATTCCGGGGAGCTGTTTTTT	CSVGYSGELFF
TRBV5-5	TRBJ2-1	few	-	TGTGCCAGCAGCTTGCTCCCCCCGAGTGGCGGGATTTTCGATGAGCAGTTCTTC	CASSLLPPSGGIFDEQFF
TRBV20-1	TRBJ2-1	-	-	TGCAGTGCTAGATTAAGGACAGGAATAGCGGACAGCTCCTACAATGAGCAGTTCTTC	CSARLRTGIADSSYNEQFF
TRBV7-9	TRBJ2-7	-	-	TGTGCCAGCAGCTTGGCCCGAGTAGGGTTGAGCTCCTACGAGCAGTACTTC	CASSLARVGLSSYEQYF
TRBV28	TRBJ2-5	-	-	TGTGCCACCAAGCCAGGTCGAGAGACCCAGTACTTC	CATKPGRETQYF
TRBV7-9	TRBJ2-7	few	-	TGTGCCAGCAGCATGGGCAGCGGCCACGAGCAGTACTTC	CASSMGSGHEQYF
TRBV4-3	TRBJ2-1	few	-	TGCGCCAGCAGCCAAGATTGGAGAGAGCAGTTCTTC	CASSQDWREQFF
TRBV6-2/TRBV6-3	TRBJ2-1	-	TRBD2	TGTGCCAGCAGCCCCTGGATAGCGGGTGAGAATGAGCAGTTCTTC	CASSPWIAGENEQFF
TRBV9	TRBJ1-2	-	-	TGTGCCAGCAGCGCGACAGGCAATGCTAACTATGGCTACACCTTC	CASSATGNANYGYTF
TRBV7-9	TRBJ1-2	-	-	TGTGCCAGCAGTGTCGGGACCTATGGCTACACCTTC	CASSVGTYGYTF
TRBV6-5	TRBJ2-1	few	TRBD2	TGTGCCAGCAGTTACACCGGGACTAGCAACTACAATGAGCAGTTCTTC	CASSYTGTSNYNEQFF
TRBV6-1	TRBJ1-5	few	-	TGTGCCAGCAGTACCCCGGTAGGGATTCTTAGCAATCAGCCCCAGCATTTT	CASSTPVGILSNQPQHF
TRBV5-1	TRBJ2-1	-	TRBD2	TGCGCCAGCAGCTTGGGACTAGCGGGGGAGCAGTTCTTC	CASSLGLAGEQFF
TRBV7-7	TRBJ2-5	few	-	TGTGCCAGCAGCTTAGTCCCGCTGGTAACAGGTCTCCAAGAGACCCAGTACTTC	CASSLVPLVTGLQETQYF
TRBV30	TRBJ2-3	-	-	TGTGCCTGGAGTTCGGGGGCACAAGATACGCAGTATTTT	CAWSSGAQDTQYF
TRBV4-2	TRBJ1-5	few	-	TGTGCCAGCAGCCAAGAGGCTGGCAGGCGCAATCAGCCCCAGCATTTT	CASSQEAGRRNQPQHF
TRBV4-3	TRBJ2-2	many	-	TGCGCCAGCAGCCAACTAGCTGCGAACACCGGGGAGCTGTTTTTT	CASSQLAANTGELFF
TRBV11-1	TRBJ1-1	few	TRBD1	TGTGCCAGCAGCCTGACTCTTGGCAGGGGGCAGGAAGGAGGGGGCACTGAAGCTTTCTTT	CASSLTLGRGQEGGGTEAFF
TRBV25-1	TRBJ1-6	-	-	TGTGCCAGCAGTGAATGGTCGCGGGATTCACCCCTCCACTTT	CASSEWSRDSPLHF
TRBV7-9	TRBJ2-3	few	TRBD2	TGTGCCAGCAGCTGGACTAGCGGGGGAACAGATACGCAGTATTTT	CASSWTSGGTDTQYF
TRBV6-1	TRBJ1-4	many	TRBD1	TGTGCCAGCAGTCAGGGACAGGGGGCGGGGGAAAAACTGTTTTTT	CASSQGQGAGEKLFF
TRBV4-3	TRBJ2-3	few	TRBD2	TGCGCCAGCAGCCTAGATCCTAGCGGGAGGGCTGTCACAGATACGCAGTATTTT	CASSLDPSGRAVTDTQYF
TRBV10-3	TRBJ2-1	many	TRBD2	TGTGCCATCAGGGGGACTAGCGGGACGTCCTACAATGAGCAGTTCTTC	CAIRGTSGTSYNEQFF
TRBV29-1	TRBJ2-2	-	TRBD2	TGCAGCGTTCGAGGGGCTAGCGGGGGCCTTACGGCCGGGGAGCTGTTTTTT	CSVRGASGGLTAGELFF